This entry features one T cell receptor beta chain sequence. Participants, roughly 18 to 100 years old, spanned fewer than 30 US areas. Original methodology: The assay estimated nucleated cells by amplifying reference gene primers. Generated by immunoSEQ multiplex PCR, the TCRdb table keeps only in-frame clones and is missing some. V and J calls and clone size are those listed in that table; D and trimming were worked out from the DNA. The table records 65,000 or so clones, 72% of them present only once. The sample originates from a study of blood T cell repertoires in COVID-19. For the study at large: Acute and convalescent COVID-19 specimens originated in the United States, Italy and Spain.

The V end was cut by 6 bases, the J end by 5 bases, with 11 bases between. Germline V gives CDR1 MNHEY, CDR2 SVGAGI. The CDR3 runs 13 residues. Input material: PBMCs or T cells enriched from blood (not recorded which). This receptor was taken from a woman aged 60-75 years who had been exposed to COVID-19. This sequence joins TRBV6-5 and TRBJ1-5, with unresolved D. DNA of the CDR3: TGTGCCAGCAGCTCAGACACCGATCAGCCCCAGCATTTT. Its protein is CASSSDTDQPQHF.